This T cell receptor beta chain was identified in a study of T-cell memory formation after mild COVID-19. Turning to the study itself: The TCR clusters were mostly specific to one donor. Study-level findings and limits: Among CD4+ contracting clones, most were CM and EM, and CD8+ ones EMRA. The appearance of some responding clones in pre-infection memory suggested that cross-reactive memory joined.

UMIs and sample barcodes were carried by the TCR alpha and TCR beta cDNA libraries that 5'RACE produced using constant-segment primers. TCRdb ran MiXCR on the 5' RACE reads and lists one entry per CDR3 protein. Of about 290,000 distinct CDR3 sequences listed, more than 15% are singletons. This clonotype was seen only a few times. The antigen remains undetermined. Germline trimming cut 7 bases from V and 4 bases from J; bases unmatched to any gene: 3. The CDR3 has 13 amino acids. The V call is TRBV12-3 or TRBV12-4, the J call TRBJ2-5, with TRBD2 identical over 10 bases. Sequenced material: PBMCs or a T cell subset sorted from them (not recorded which). This TCR was recovered from a man aged 18 to 29 who had mild COVID-19 (a few samples of this study predate the infection). Cell type and time point are not known. The CDR3 DNA is TGTGCCAGCATCGCTAGCGGGGGAGAGACCCAGTACTTC. It yields the protein CASIASGGETQYF.